The clone carrying this T cell receptor beta chain was counted many times. Its target is unknown. V gave up 5 bases and J gave up 0 bases; unmatched junction bases: 8. The germline gives CDR1 SGHRS, CDR2 YFSETQ. CDR3 length equals 16 residues. The data were taken from a study of T-cell reconstitution after alpha-beta-depleted transplantation in children. General study results and limits: By about two months after transplant, alpha-beta T cells reportedly arose from several hundred graft clones that had expanded. Surviving recipient T cells and thymic progenitors accounted for the high day-60 TCRbeta diversity observed in some patients. Newly produced T cells mostly provided counts and TCRbeta diversity after one year, as hyperexpanded clones declined.

Unique molecular identifiers were incorporated during preparation of the TCRbeta library. In TCRdb, the PCR reads were re-called with MiXCR into one record per CDR3 protein. Here the sample spans about 98,000 distinct CDR3 sequences, around 7% being singletons. The starting material was PBMCs, obtained before TCRalphabeta/CD19-depleted stem cell transplant. The gene calls are TRBV5-1 and TRBJ2-3; 8 nucleotides line up with TRBD2. The TCR sequence derives from a boy between 2 and 10 years old with acute lymphoblastic leukemia, due to receive a stem cell transplant. CDR3 bases: TGCGCCAGCAGTTATGTTAGCGGGGCTAGCACAGATACGCAGTATTTT. It is translated as CASSYVSGASTDTQYF.